A selection of T cell receptor beta chains follows, all from one sample in a study of identical twins. TCRdb re-analysed the 5' RACE reads in MiXCR, keeping a single row per CDR3 protein. The data contain a few hundred thousand distinct CDR3 sequences, roughly 13% of them singletons. The sample also formed part of further work on yellow fever vaccine responses in identical twins.

Sequenced sample: CD4+ T cells sorted from blood. These receptors originate from a woman between 18 and 29 years old in good health. CDR3s include the opening cysteine and the closing phenylalanine or tryptophan. The D gene is left open where the match is weak. Some rows have no size entry. The others give once, few or many, or a class for an expanded clone.

J,V,D,size,DNA,CDR3
TRBJ2-3,TRBV27,-,-,TGTGCCAGCAGCCGCCTGACTGGCACAGATACGCAGTATTTT,CASSRLTGTDTQYF
TRBJ2-7,TRBV30,TRBD2,-,TGTGCCTGGACTCCCCGGGGGGTCTCCTACGAGCAGTACTTC,CAWTPRGVSYEQYF
TRBJ1-5,TRBV5-6,TRBD1,few,TGTGCCAGCAGCGCCCTACAGGGGTTCAATCAGCCCCAGCATTTT,CASSALQGFNQPQHF
TRBJ1-1,TRBV7-2,-,-,TGTGCCAGCAGCCGAAATCGGGGCAGTGAAGCTTTCTTT,CASSRNRGSEAFF
TRBJ2-7,TRBV20-1,TRBD2,-,TGCAGTGCTAGAGACTCCGGGACTAGCGTCTCCTACGAGCAGTACTTC,CSARDSGTSVSYEQYF
TRBJ2-2,TRBV20-1,-,-,TGCAGTGCTAGTCCGGCAGGGTCGGTCGCCGGGGAGCTGTTTTTT,CSASPAGSVAGELFF
TRBJ2-1,TRBV3-1,-,-,TGTGCCAGCAGCCGCCGACCGGGGAGCGCAAATGAGCAGTTCTTC,CASSRRPGSANEQFF
TRBJ2-7,TRBV20-1,TRBD2,-,TGCAGTGCTAGAGTAGCGGGAGCAGGAGGGGAGCAGTACTTC,CSARVAGAGGEQYF
TRBJ2-1,TRBV10-3,-,few,TGTGACCCCCCGGAAGAAGCTCCTGGACAGTCGGCCCACGGGAATGAGCAGTTCTTC,CDPPEEAPGQSAHGNEQFF
TRBJ2-3,TRBV3-1,TRBD1,few,TGTGCCAGCAGCCAAGGGCAGGGGGCGCCGACAGATACGCAGTATTTT,CASSQGQGAPTDTQYF
TRBJ2-2,TRBV20-1,TRBD1,many,TGCAGTGCAAACCTCCAGGCAGGGGGCGGCACCGGGGAGCTGTTTTTT,CSANLQAGGGTGELFF
TRBJ2-3,TRBV12-3/TRBV12-4,-,-,TGTGCCAGCAGTTTACATATGCGGGCGTCGTACACGGGTGGGCTGCAGTATTTT,CASSLHMRASYTGGLQYF
TRBJ1-3,TRBV29-1,-,many,TGCAGCGGGTCCGTGGCTGGAAACACCATATATTTT,CSGSVAGNTIYF
TRBJ2-7,TRBV7-2,-,-,TGTGCCAGCAGCTTATCCTGGGCAGGGAGCTCCTACGAGCAGTACTTC,CASSLSWAGSSYEQYF
TRBJ2-1,TRBV4-2,TRBD2,once,TGTGCCAGCAGCCCTAGCCACGCGGGGGATGAGCAGTTCTTC,CASSPSHAGDEQFF
TRBJ1-1,TRBV18,-,-,TGTGCCAGCTCACCCACTATCGACAGTGAAGCTTTCTTT,CASSPTIDSEAFF
TRBJ2-1,TRBV4-2,TRBD1,many,TGTGCCAGCAGTCCCACAGGGGCGGATGAGCAGTTCTTC,CASSPTGADEQFF
TRBJ2-3,TRBV2,TRBD2,-,TGTGCCAGCATTCGCCAGACTAGCTCAGATACGCAGTATTTT,CASIRQTSSDTQYF
TRBJ2-7,TRBV20-1,TRBD1,-,TGCAGTGCTAGAGTGAGGGACAGTGGAGAGCAGTACTTC,CSARVRDSGEQYF
TRBJ1-2,TRBV12-3/TRBV12-4,TRBD1,-,TGTGCCAGCAGTTTAGGCGGGACAGGGGGCGCAGATGGCTACACCTTC,CASSLGGTGGADGYTF
TRBJ2-7,TRBV11-2,TRBD1,many,TGTGCCAGCAGCTCGCTCAGACAAGGACAGGGCTACGAGCAGTACTTC,CASSSLRQGQGYEQYF
TRBJ2-3,TRBV2,TRBD2,-,TGTGCCAGCAAGCCTAGCGGGGGCCTTAGCACAGATACGCAGTATTTT,CASKPSGGLSTDTQYF
TRBJ2-7,TRBV6-5,TRBD1,-,TGTGCCAGCAGTTACAGGGGGACAGGAGCCTACGAGCAGTACTTC,CASSYRGTGAYEQYF
TRBJ2-5,TRBV25-1,-,-,TGTGCCAGCAGTGAAGTGGGGACGGGGGAGACCCAGTACTTC,CASSEVGTGETQYF
TRBJ2-7,TRBV7-9,-,-,TGTGCCAGCAGCTCACCCCCCAGGGCCCCCTCCTACGAGCAGTACTTC,CASSSPPRAPSYEQYF
TRBJ2-5,TRBV3-1,-,few,TGTGCCAGCAGCCAAGATCGGAGGGGAAGAAGCGAGACCCAGTACTTC,CASSQDRRGRSETQYF
TRBJ2-5,TRBV7-6,-,few,TGTGCCAGCAGCCCTCCGGTGGGGTTCCCGTACTTC,CASSPPVGFPYF
TRBJ1-1,TRBV6-6,-,few,TGTGCCAGCAGTTCACAGGGTTGGACTGAAGCTTTCTTT,CASSSQGWTEAFF
TRBJ2-3,TRBV24-1,TRBD2,many,TGTGCCACCAGTGATTCTGGGACTAGCGGGAGCACAGATACGCAGTATTTT,CATSDSGTSGSTDTQYF
TRBJ2-1,TRBV11-2,TRBD1,few,TGTGCCAGCAGCTTACCAGGGGGCTCCTACAATGAGCAGTTCTTC,CASSLPGGSYNEQFF
TRBJ2-2,TRBV15,TRBD2,-,TGTGCCACCAGCAGAGGTAGCGGGACGAACACCGGGGAGCTGTTTTTT,CATSRGSGTNTGELFF
TRBJ2-5,TRBV14,-,-,TGTGCCAGCAGCCTCGGATTTGAGACCCAGTACTTC,CASSLGFETQYF
TRBJ2-1,TRBV5-1,-,-,TGCGCCAGCAGCTTGGGGGGGGCTTACTACAATGAGCAGTTCTTC,CASSLGGAYYNEQFF
TRBJ1-1,TRBV6-2/TRBV6-3,-,few,TGTGCCAGCAGCCTCGGGGCGGGATTCAACACTGAAGCTTTCTTT,CASSLGAGFNTEAFF
TRBJ2-1,TRBV5-1,TRBD2,few,TGCGCCAGCAGCTTACTAGCGGGATCTCACAATGAGCAGTTCTTC,CASSLLAGSHNEQFF
TRBJ2-2,TRBV5-1,-,-,TGCGCCAGCAGCTTGTGGGCCACCGGGGAGCTGTTTTTT,CASSLWATGELFF
TRBJ2-2,TRBV5-6,-,-,TGTGCCAGCAGCTTGGAATCTTGGCAGGGTAACACCGGGGAGCTGTTTTTT,CASSLESWQGNTGELFF
TRBJ2-1,TRBV7-2,TRBD2,-,TGTGCCAGCAGCTCCGCGGGAGGGCCAGGGCGAGAGCAGTTCTTC,CASSSAGGPGREQFF
TRBJ2-1,TRBV4-3,TRBD2,-,TGCGCCAGCAGCATCTACGCGGGAGGGCGAGGGAATGAGCAGTTCTTC,CASSIYAGGRGNEQFF
TRBJ1-5,TRBV21-1,-,-,TGTGCCAGCAAAAAGGTCACCGATGGCAATCAGCCCCAGCATTTT,CASKKVTDGNQPQHF
TRBJ2-5,TRBV5-6,TRBD1,-,TGTGCCAGCAGCTTACAGGGGGAGGAAGAGACCCAGTACTTC,CASSLQGEEETQYF
TRBJ2-5,TRBV5-1,TRBD2,many,TGCGCCAGCAGCTTAGCGGGGGGTTTCCAAGAGACCCAGTACTTC,CASSLAGGFQETQYF
TRBJ2-7,TRBV5-1,-,-,TGCGCCAGCAGCTTGGACGGGACACCTCCCTACGAGCAGTACTTC,CASSLDGTPPYEQYF
TRBJ2-5,TRBV5-1,-,few,TGCGCCAGCAGCTTGTTAGCAGACCAAGAGACCCAGTACTTC,CASSLLADQETQYF
TRBJ2-1,TRBV5-1,-,-,TGCGCCAGCAGCTTGGCCACGGCAGTGATCAACAATGAGCAGTTCTTC,CASSLATAVINNEQFF
TRBJ2-5,TRBV20-1,TRBD2,few,TGCAGTGCTAGGTCGACTAGCGGGGGCCGATTTTGGTACCAAGAGACCCAGTACTTC,CSARSTSGGRFWYQETQYF
TRBJ2-7,TRBV18,TRBD1,few,TGTGCCAGCTCACCCAGGACAGGCGGTGAGCAGTACTTC,CASSPRTGGEQYF
TRBJ2-6,TRBV29-1,-,few,TGCAGCGTTGGCGTCGGGGCTGGGGCCAACGTCCTGACTTTC,CSVGVGAGANVLTF
TRBJ2-1,TRBV7-2,TRBD1,few,TGTGCCAGCAGCTTAGCTCAGGGACAGGGAAATAATGAGCAGTTCTTC,CASSLAQGQGNNEQFF
TRBJ2-3,TRBV20-1,TRBD2,few,TGCAGTGCTAGAGAAGGCGGGGGGGCCCAAGATACGCAGTATTTT,CSAREGGGAQDTQYF
TRBJ2-1,TRBV11-2,-,-,TGTGCCAGCAGCTCAACGACCAAGCCCTACCATGAGCAGTTCTTC,CASSSTTKPYHEQFF
TRBJ2-7,TRBV15,-,-,TGTGCCACCAGCAGAGACCGAGGATCCTTCCCGGGGGAGCAGTACTTC,CATSRDRGSFPGEQYF
TRBJ2-2,TRBV28,-,-,TGTGCCAGCAGCCTGAGGTACGGGGAGCTGTTTTTT,CASSLRYGELFF
TRBJ2-1,TRBV7-8,-,-,TGTGCCAGCAGCCACCGAGAAGCGGTATACAATGAGCAGTTCTTC,CASSHREAVYNEQFF
TRBJ1-4,TRBV5-1,-,-,TGCGCCACCGGAAGGACTCCCGGGGGTGAAAAACTGTTTTTT,CATGRTPGGEKLFF
TRBJ2-3,TRBV6-1,-,-,TGTGCCAGCTTGTCCCCCCGCCAGGGGGGGGGAGATACGCAGTATTTT,CASLSPRQGGGDTQYF
TRBJ2-1,TRBV12-3/TRBV12-4,TRBD1,many,TGTGCCAGCAGCCGGGACAGGGTATACGATGAGCAGTTCTTC,CASSRDRVYDEQFF
TRBJ2-5,TRBV20-1,-,few,TGCAGTGCTGTCGGAGGCCACCAAGAGACCCAGTACTTC,CSAVGGHQETQYF
TRBJ1-5,TRBV5-4,-,few,TGTGCCAGCAGCTTGGACGGCAGGGCCCAGCCCCAGCATTTT,CASSLDGRAQPQHF